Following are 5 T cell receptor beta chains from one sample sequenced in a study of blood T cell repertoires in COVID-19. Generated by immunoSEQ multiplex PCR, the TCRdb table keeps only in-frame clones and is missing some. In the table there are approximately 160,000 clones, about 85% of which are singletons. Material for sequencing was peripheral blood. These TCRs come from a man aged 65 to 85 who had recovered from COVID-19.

The CDR3 region is CASSYRLARHEQYF. CDR3 sequence (DNA): TGTGCCAGCAGTTACAGGCTAGCGAGGCACGAGCAGTACTTC. The chain recombines TRBV6-5 with TRBJ2-7; possible D gene TRBD2, 6 bases. CDR1 MNHEY and CDR2 SVGAGI come from the germline V gene. Trimming left V 2 bases short and J 5 bases short, with 13 bases between. The CDR3 runs to 14 residues.

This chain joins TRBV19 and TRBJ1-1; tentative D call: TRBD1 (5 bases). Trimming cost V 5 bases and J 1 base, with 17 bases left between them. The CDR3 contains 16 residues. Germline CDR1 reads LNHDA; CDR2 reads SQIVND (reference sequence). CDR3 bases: TGTGCCAGTAGTTCCCCCCAGGGTGTAAGGAACACTGAAGCTTTCTTT. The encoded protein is CASSSPQGVRNTEAFF.

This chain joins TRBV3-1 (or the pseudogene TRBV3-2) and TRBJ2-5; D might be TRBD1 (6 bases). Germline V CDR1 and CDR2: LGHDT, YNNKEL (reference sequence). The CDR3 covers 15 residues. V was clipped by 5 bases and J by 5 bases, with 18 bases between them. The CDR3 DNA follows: TGTGCCAGCAGCACCCATTCAGGGGAGCGGGAGACCCAGTACTTC. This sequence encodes CASSTHSGERETQYF.

The CDR3 loop reads CASSSSGGPDSPLHF. The DNA for the CDR3 is TGCGCCAGCAGCTCAAGCGGGGGGCCGGATTCACCCCTCCACTTT. J is TRBJ1-6 and V is TRBV5-1, with D possibly being TRBD1 (6 bases). Germline CDR1 reads SGHRS; CDR2 reads YFSETQ. V was shortened by 3 bases and J by 8 bases, with 15 bases between the two germline ends. The CDR3 sequence is 15 residues long. Full variable domain (remainder filled in from reference TRBV5-1 and TRBJ1-6): KAGVTQTPRYLIKTRGQQVTLSCSPISGHRSVSWYQQTPGQGLQFLFEYFSETQRNKGNFPGRFSGRQFSNSRSEMNVSTLELGDSALYLCASSSSGGPDSPLHFGNGTRLTVT.

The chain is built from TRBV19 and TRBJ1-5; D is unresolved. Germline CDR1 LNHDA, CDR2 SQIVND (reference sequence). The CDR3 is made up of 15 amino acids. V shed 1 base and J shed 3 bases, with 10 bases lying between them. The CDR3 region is CASSIVHGFNQPQHF. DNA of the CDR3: TGTGCCAGTAGTATAGTACATGGTTTCAATCAGCCCCAGCATTTT.